The rows below give T cell receptor beta chains drawn from one sample of a study of T cell responses to AZD1222 COVID-19 vaccine. Clones were read by immunoSEQ multiplex PCR, and TCRdb kept only the in-frame ones, dropping some. Found here are 150,000 to 200,000 clones, about 86% of them singletons; the top ten hold roughly 10%. This specimen was peripheral blood, taken 28 days after the second AZD1222 dose. Every receptor here comes from an adult who received the AZD1222 COVID-19 vaccine. Both conserved end residues are part of each CDR3. A D gene is named only where the DNA matches it firmly. Rows may omit the clone size; those that give it use once, few, many or a size class.

TRBJ2-2,TRBV18,once,.,CASSPFTENTGELFF,TGTGCCAGCTCACCCTTCACGGAGAACACCGGGGAGCTGTTTTTT
TRBJ2-7,TRBV28,.,.,CASSLGLGEQYF,TGTGCCAGCAGCCTAGGACTTGGCGAGCAGTACTTC
TRBJ2-5,TRBV27,.,TRBD2,CASSSLGLAEETQYF,TGTGCCAGCAGTTCCCTGGGACTAGCGGAAGAGACCCAGTACTTC
TRBJ2-7,TRBV6-2/TRBV6-3,.,TRBD1,CASSPIRDRGTYEQYF,TGTGCCAGCAGTCCGATACGGGACAGAGGAACCTACGAGCAGTACTTC
TRBJ1-2,TRBV6-2/TRBV6-3,once,.,CASSYSKPRTRGYTF,TGTGCCAGCAGTTACTCGAAGCCCAGGACTCGGGGCTACACCTTC
TRBJ1-4,TRBV7-6,.,.,CASSLGDSSYEKLFF,TGTGCCAGCAGCTTAGGGGACTCCTCCTATGAAAAACTGTTTTTT
TRBJ2-2,TRBV6-2/TRBV6-3,.,.,CASSYNELATGELFF,TGTGCCAGCAGTTACAACGAACTAGCCACCGGGGAGCTGTTTTTT
TRBJ2-7,TRBV5-1,few,.,CASSLESSFDEQYF,TGCGCCAGCAGCTTGGAAAGCAGCTTCGACGAGCAGTACTTC
TRBJ1-2,TRBV28,.,.,CASSPGGAGGYTF,TGTGCCAGCAGTCCGGGGGGGGCTGGTGGCTACACCTTC
TRBJ1-1,TRBV6-5,.,.,CASSYSTGNTEAFF,TGTGCCAGCAGTTACTCGACAGGGAACACTGAAGCTTTCTTT
TRBJ1-2,TRBV12-3/TRBV12-4,.,.,CASIGAGSGYTF,TGTGCCAGCATTGGGGCTGGAAGTGGCTACACCTTC
TRBJ2-3,TRBV19,.,.,CASSMGQGVDTQYF,TGTGCCAGTAGTATGGGCCAGGGTGTAGATACGCAGTATTTT
TRBJ2-5,TRBV7-9,.,TRBD2,CASSLARTSGQETQYF,TGTGCCAGCAGCTTAGCACGGACTAGCGGACAAGAGACCCAGTACTTC
TRBJ2-2,TRBV7-3,.,.,CASSLPGLGATGELFF,TGTGCCAGCAGCTTACCGGGACTCGGAGCAACCGGGGAGCTGTTTTTT
TRBJ2-7,TRBV4-1,.,TRBD2,CASSQRLSGGTYEQYF,TGCGCCAGCAGCCAGCGACTGAGCGGGGGAACGTACGAGCAGTACTTC
TRBJ2-6,TRBV28,.,.,CASGKGGFLSGANVLTF,TGTGCCAGCGGTAAGGGCGGATTCCTCTCTGGGGCCAACGTCCTGACTTTC
TRBJ2-1,TRBV6-6,.,TRBD2,CASKAGGLNEQFF,TGTGCCAGCAAGGCGGGGGGGCTCAATGAGCAGTTCTTC
TRBJ1-4,TRBV30,once,.,CAWSDGQTNEKLFF,TGTGCCTGGAGTGACGGACAGACTAATGAAAAACTGTTTTTT
TRBJ1-2,TRBV5-1,.,TRBD1,CASRDREGYTF,TGCGCCAGCAGAGACAGGGAGGGCTACACCTTC
TRBJ1-5,TRBV5-3,.,.,CARSLILVGQFGLRPQHF,TGTGCCAGAAGCTTGATTTTAGTAGGACAGTTTGGCCTTCGGCCCCAGCATTTT
TRBJ1-5,TRBV19,.,.,CASSISGGDILGLNNQPQHF,TGTGCCAGTAGTATAAGTGGGGGAGATATCCTTGGTCTCAACAATCAGCCCCAGCATTTT
TRBJ2-2,TRBV11-2,.,.,CASSLVQGAGELFF,TGTGCCAGCAGCTTGGTACAAGGAGCCGGGGAGCTGTTTTTT
TRBJ2-3,TRBV4-2,.,TRBD2,CASSQDLADFTQYF,TGTGCCAGCAGCCAAGATCTAGCGGACTTCACGCAGTATTTT
TRBJ1-4,TRBV12-3/TRBV12-4,few,.,CASTPWGNEKLFF,TGTGCCAGCACACCGTGGGGGAATGAAAAACTGTTTTTT
TRBJ1-1,TRBV5-1,.,.,CASSGVSGTPVLNTEAFF,TGCGCCAGCAGCGGCGTCTCCGGGACACCGGTCCTGAACACTGAAGCTTTCTTT
TRBJ2-2,TRBV5-1,.,.,CASSLSPGTGELFF,TGCGCCAGCAGCTTGTCCCCGGGAACCGGGGAGCTGTTTTTT
TRBJ2-1,TRBV7-3,.,.,CASSLADNYNEQFF,TGTGCCAGCAGCTTAGCGGACAATTACAATGAGCAGTTCTTC
TRBJ2-3,TRBV4-1,once,TRBD2,CASSQEGLAGVADTQYF,TGCGCCAGCAGCCAAGAAGGACTAGCGGGGGTAGCAGATACGCAGTATTTT
TRBJ2-2,TRBV18,.,TRBD1,CASSPLGGTGVTGELFF,TGTGCCAGCTCACCACTAGGCGGGACAGGAGTTACCGGGGAGCTGTTTTTT
TRBJ2-3,TRBV6-5,.,TRBD2,CASSGLAGGDTQYF,TGTGCCAGCAGCGGACTAGCGGGGGGAGATACGCAGTATTTT
TRBJ2-4,TRBV28,.,.,CASSLPQAKNIQYF,TGTGCCAGCAGTTTGCCCCAGGCCAAAAACATTCAGTACTTC
TRBJ1-1,TRBV4-2,.,.,CASSQAGGGMGTEAFF,TGTGCCAGCAGCCAAGCGGGGGGCGGAATGGGTACTGAAGCTTTCTTT
TRBJ2-3,TRBV3-1/TRBV3-2,once,.,CASSQGRSTDTQYF,TGTGCCAGCAGCCAAGGACGGAGCACAGATACGCAGTATTTT
TRBJ2-1,TRBV5-1,.,.,CASSLTRNEQFF,TGCGCCAGCAGCTTAACCAGGAATGAGCAGTTCTTC
TRBJ2-3,TRBV7-3,.,TRBD1,CASSPTGTDTQYF,TGTGCCAGCAGCCCGACAGGGACAGATACGCAGTATTTT
TRBJ2-3,TRBV7-6,.,.,CASSLAFTDTQYF,TGTGCCAGCAGCTTAGCTTTTACAGATACGCAGTATTTT
TRBJ2-1,TRBV7-2,.,TRBD2,CASSLGPPGLAGLNEQFF,TGTGCCAGCAGCTTAGGTCCGCCGGGACTAGCGGGGTTGAATGAGCAGTTCTTC
TRBJ2-3,TRBV18,.,.,CASSPYGDTQYF,TGTGCCAGCTCACCCTACGGAGATACGCAGTATTTT
TRBJ2-7,TRBV28,.,TRBD2,CASRSGGAIKEQYF,TGTGCCAGCAGGAGCGGGGGTGCAATTAAAGAGCAGTACTTC
TRBJ2-5,TRBV28,once,.,CASSLSLEETQYF,TGTGCCAGCAGTTTATCCCTAGAAGAGACCCAGTACTTC
TRBJ1-2,TRBV6-5,.,TRBD1,CASRKGQGSNYGYTF,TGTGCCAGCAGAAAGGGACAGGGAAGTAACTATGGCTACACCTTC
TRBJ1-5,TRBV7-2,.,TRBD1,CASSPTGGNQPQHF,TGTGCCAGCAGCCCGACAGGGGGCAATCAGCCCCAGCATTTT
TRBJ2-3,TRBV7-9,.,.,CASSQSRNTDTQYF,TGTGCCAGTTCACAGAGTCGAAACACAGATACGCAGTATTTT
TRBJ1-1,TRBV7-9,.,.,CASSQITEAFF,TGTGCCAGCAGCCAGATAACTGAAGCTTTCTTT
TRBJ1-4,TRBV9,.,.,CASSPTPQTTNEKLFF,TGTGCCAGCAGCCCAACCCCCCAGACAACTAATGAAAAACTGTTTTTT